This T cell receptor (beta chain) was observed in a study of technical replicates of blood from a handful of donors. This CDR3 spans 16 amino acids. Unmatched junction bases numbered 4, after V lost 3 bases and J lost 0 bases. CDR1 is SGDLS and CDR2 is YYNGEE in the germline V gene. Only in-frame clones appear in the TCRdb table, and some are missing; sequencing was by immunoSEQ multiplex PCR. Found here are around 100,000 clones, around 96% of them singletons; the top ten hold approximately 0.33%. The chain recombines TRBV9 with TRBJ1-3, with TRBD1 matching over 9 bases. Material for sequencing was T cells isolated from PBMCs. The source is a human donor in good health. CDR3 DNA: TGTGCCAGCAGCGGCACAGGGGGCCCCTCTGGAAACACCATATATTTT. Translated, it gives CASSGTGGPSGNTIYF.